A selection of T cell receptor beta chains follows, all from one sample in a study of T cell repertoires in cytomegalovirus infection. TCRdb independently ran MiXCR on the reads; one entry per CDR3 protein. This sample has 250,000 to 300,000 distinct CDR3 sequences, with more than 20% found just once. The specimen sequenced was PBMCs. These TCRs come from a human donor in good health (CMV status not recorded). Some clones in this sample may be carry-over from other donors' samples. CDR3s include the opening cysteine and the closing phenylalanine or tryptophan. Each record gives: clone size, V gene, D gene, J gene, CDR3 protein, CDR3 DNA. The D gene is left open where the match is weak. The listing skips clone size in some rows; elsewhere it reads once, few, many or a size class.

NA	TRBV6-6	NA	TRBJ1-1	CASHQPWADGEAFF	TGTGCCAGCCACCAACCCTGGGCAGATGGTGAAGCTTTCTTT
few	TRBV11-2	NA	TRBJ2-3	CASSLRRGATDTQYF	TGTGCCAGCAGCTTAAGACGGGGCGCCACAGATACGCAGTATTTT
once	TRBV5-5	NA	TRBJ2-5	CASSLEAETLLRETQYF	TGTGCCAGCAGCTTGGAGGCGGAGACCCTCTTAAGAGAGACCCAGTACTTC
once	TRBV9	NA	TRBJ2-3	CASSVSPSGSTDTQYF	TGTGCCAGCAGCGTTTCGCCCAGCGGGAGCACAGATACGCAGTATTTT
NA	TRBV27	NA	TRBJ2-3	CAAQGADTQYF	TGTGCCGCCCAAGGAGCAGATACGCAGTATTTT
NA	TRBV5-1	NA	TRBJ2-7	CASSLVQGVIEQYF	TGCGCCAGCAGCTTGGTACAGGGTGTGATTGAGCAGTACTTC
few	TRBV5-3	TRBD1	TRBJ1-1	CASSARTGGNMNTEAFF	TGTGCCAGCAGCGCGCGGACAGGGGGAAATATGAACACTGAAGCTTTCTTT
NA	TRBV18	TRBD2	TRBJ2-1	CASSPTGRAGGEQFF	TGTGCCAGCTCACCTACCGGGAGAGCGGGAGGTGAGCAGTTCTTC
NA	TRBV6-1	NA	TRBJ1-1	CASRILGGASPEAFF	TGTGCCAGCAGGATCCTCGGGGGCGCAAGTCCTGAAGCTTTCTTT
NA	TRBV10-2	NA	TRBJ2-4	CASSDVTGNYIQYF	TGCGCCAGCAGTGATGTCACAGGGAATTACATTCAGTACTTC
few	TRBV7-2	NA	TRBJ2-5	CASSLSRTRETQYF	TGTGCCAGCAGCTTATCCAGGACGAGGGAGACCCAGTACTTC
NA	TRBV28	NA	TRBJ2-7	CNDRSYEQYF	TGTAATGACAGGTCCTACGAGCAGTACTTC
few	TRBV29-1	TRBD1	TRBJ2-7	CSATGARSYEQYF	TGCAGCGCTACAGGGGCTCGGTCCTACGAGCAGTACTTC
few	TRBV20-1	NA	TRBJ2-2	CSARPWAGELFF	TGCAGTGCCAGACCCTGGGCCGGGGAGCTGTTTTTT
many	TRBV6-1	TRBD1	TRBJ1-5	CASSADRGYSNQPQHF	TGTGCCAGCAGCGCCGACAGGGGGTACTCCAATCAGCCCCAGCATTTT
NA	TRBV9	NA	TRBJ2-2	CASSVRRDSGELFF	TGTGCCAGCAGCGTGAGGAGGGACTCCGGGGAGCTGTTTTTT
NA	TRBV7-3	NA	TRBJ2-2	CASSLTRDNTGELFF	TGTGCCAGCAGCTTAACGAGGGACAACACCGGGGAGCTGTTTTTT
NA	TRBV25-1	TRBD1	TRBJ2-7	CASSGSGTGAPGQYF	TGTGCCAGCAGTGGTTCCGGGACAGGGGCCCCCGGGCAGTACTTC
few	TRBV20-1	NA	TRBJ1-5	CSAASNQPQHF	TGCAGTGCTGCGAGCAATCAGCCCCAGCATTTT
few	TRBV6-2/TRBV6-3	TRBD2	TRBJ2-3	CASSYVRLAEDTDTQYF	TGTGCCAGCAGTTACGTCAGACTAGCGGAAGACACAGATACGCAGTATTTT
NA	TRBV29-1	NA	TRBJ2-5	CSLRPAGYQETQYF	TGCAGCCTGCGACCCGCGGGGTACCAAGAGACCCAGTACTTC
many	TRBV7-2	NA	TRBJ1-1	CASSADLGTEAFF	TGTGCCAGCAGCGCGGACTTAGGAACTGAAGCTTTCTTT
NA	TRBV7-2	NA	TRBJ2-2	CASSLGSRSGELFF	TGTGCCAGCAGCTTAGGCTCGCGGTCCGGGGAGCTGTTTTTT
few	TRBV6-2/TRBV6-3	NA	TRBJ1-5	CASSYSGQSQPQHF	TGTGCCAGCAGTTACTCGGGACAATCTCAGCCCCAGCATTTT
few	TRBV6-2/TRBV6-3	TRBD2	TRBJ2-7	CASSYWTSGAHYEQYF	TGTGCCAGCAGTTACTGGACTAGCGGGGCCCACTACGAGCAGTACTTC
many	TRBV7-3	NA	TRBJ2-1	CASSLGLLDEQFF	TGTGCCAGCAGCCTAGGACTTCTCGATGAGCAGTTCTTC
NA	TRBV28	NA	TRBJ1-5	CASSRNRPSQHF	TGTGCCAGCAGCCGTAACAGGCCATCTCAGCATTTT
few	TRBV29-1	NA	TRBJ1-1	CSVEGSAGSYTEAFF	TGCAGCGTTGAGGGGTCGGCAGGGTCCTACACTGAAGCTTTCTTT
few	TRBV2	NA	TRBJ1-2	CASSELGGYGYTF	TGTGCCAGCAGTGAACTCGGCGGCTATGGCTACACCTTC
NA	TRBV14	TRBD1	TRBJ2-1	CASSAGGWMDEQFF	TGTGCCAGCAGCGCAGGGGGCTGGATGGATGAGCAGTTCTTC
NA	TRBV4-1	NA	TRBJ2-7	CASAGAYEQYF	TGCGCCAGCGCAGGGGCCTACGAGCAGTACTTC
NA	TRBV10-3	NA	TRBJ2-1	CAIRRVLLGNEQFF	TGTGCCATCCGGAGGGTTCTATTGGGCAATGAGCAGTTCTTC
NA	TRBV4-3	NA	TRBJ1-5	CASSQDSHQPQHF	TGCGCCAGCAGCCAAGACTCCCATCAGCCCCAGCATTTT
few	TRBV30	NA	TRBJ1-1	CAWSFSGPGTEAFF	TGTGCCTGGAGTTTTTCGGGCCCCGGCACTGAAGCTTTCTTT
many	TRBV12-3/TRBV12-4	NA	TRBJ2-1	CASTPGRNLGDEQFF	TGTGCCAGCACCCCGGGCAGGAACTTAGGGGATGAGCAGTTCTTC
NA	TRBV20-1	TRBD1	TRBJ1-2	CSARDPRGTANYGYTF	TGCAGTGCTAGAGACCCTAGGGGGACAGCTAACTATGGCTACACCTTC
NA	TRBV12-5	NA	TRBJ1-1	CASGLTGNTEAFF	TGTGCTAGTGGTTTGACCGGGAACACTGAAGCTTTCTTT
few	TRBV6-2/TRBV6-3	NA	TRBJ2-7	CASSSTGTPPYEQYF	TGTGCCAGCAGTTCGACCGGGACACCACCTTACGAGCAGTACTTC
few	TRBV2	NA	TRBJ2-7	CASRPQLAGYEQYF	TGTGCCAGCAGACCCCAGCTAGCAGGCTACGAGCAGTACTTC
NA	TRBV6-5	NA	TRBJ1-5	CASSPFVNSNQPQHF	TGTGCCAGCAGTCCCTTCGTCAATAGCAATCAGCCCCAGCATTTT
many	TRBV7-2	NA	TRBJ1-4	CASSLWANEKLFF	TGTGCCAGCAGCTTATGGGCGAATGAAAAACTGTTTTTT
NA	TRBV7-3	NA	TRBJ2-7	CASSPPGGLPYEQYF	TGTGCCAGCAGCCCACCCGGGGGCCTTCCCTACGAGCAGTACTTC
NA	TRBV5-1	TRBD1	TRBJ1-1	CASSRGQGNTEAFF	TGCGCCAGCAGCCGGGGACAGGGTAACACTGAAGCTTTCTTT
NA	TRBV5-1	NA	TRBJ2-5	CASSLDTQETQYF	TGCGCCAGCAGCCTTGACACCCAAGAGACCCAGTACTTC
many	TRBV7-2	TRBD1	TRBJ2-7	CASSLGQGADEQYF	TGTGCCAGCAGCTTGGGACAGGGGGCGGACGAGCAGTACTTC
NA	TRBV7-2	TRBD1	TRBJ1-2	CASSLTWDRSYGYTF	TGTGCCAGCAGCTTAACATGGGACAGGAGCTATGGCTACACCTTC
many	TRBV28	TRBD1	TRBJ2-4	CASRTTGVNIQYF	TGTGCCAGCAGAACGACAGGGGTAAACATTCAGTACTTC
many	TRBV7-2	TRBD1	TRBJ1-5	CASSLGETDRGNQPQHF	TGTGCCAGCAGCTTAGGGGAAACCGACAGGGGCAATCAGCCCCAGCATTTT
few	TRBV6-5	TRBD2	TRBJ2-1	CASSYTQTSGISYNEQFF	TGTGCCAGCAGTTACACACAGACTAGCGGGATCTCCTACAATGAGCAGTTCTTC
NA	TRBV5-3	TRBD2	TRBJ2-7	CASSQTSGPSYEQYF	TGTGCCAGCAGCCAGACTAGCGGACCCTCCTACGAGCAGTACTTC
few	TRBV20-1	NA	TRBJ2-3	CSARGRISTDTQYF	TGCAGTGCTAGAGGCAGGATTAGCACAGATACGCAGTATTTT
NA	TRBV7-2	NA	TRBJ1-5	CASSPSMSDQPQHF	TGTGCCAGCAGCCCCTCTATGTCCGATCAGCCCCAGCATTTT
few	TRBV5-5	NA	TRBJ2-3	CASSLGSSGTDTQYF	TGTGCCAGCAGCTTGGGATCTAGCGGCACAGATACGCAGTATTTT
NA	TRBV27	TRBD1	TRBJ2-6	CASRPGQGISGANVLTF	TGTGCCAGCAGGCCGGGACAGGGCATCTCTGGGGCCAACGTCCTGACTTTC